This T cell receptor (beta chain) was captured by sequencing in a study of cytomegalovirus exposure and HLA in healthy donors. This PCR relied on a set of 60 Vbeta primers and 13 Jbeta primers. Sequencing used immunoSEQ multiplex PCR; TCRdb keeps in-frame clones, though not all of them. The profile shows about 170,000 clones, around 86% of them singletons. Per germline, CDR1 SGHTS and CDR2 YDEGEE. V was cut by 1 base and J by 0 bases, with 12 bases left in between. The CDR3 has 16 residues. The specimen was PBMCs. The source is a male donor in good health and CMV-seronegative. This chain connects TRBV5-8 to TRBJ2-3; D possibly corresponds to TRBD1 (6 bases). CDR3 bases: TGTGCCAGCAGCTTGACGGGGACACCTAGCACAGATACGCAGTATTTT. The encoded protein is CASSLTGTPSTDTQYF.